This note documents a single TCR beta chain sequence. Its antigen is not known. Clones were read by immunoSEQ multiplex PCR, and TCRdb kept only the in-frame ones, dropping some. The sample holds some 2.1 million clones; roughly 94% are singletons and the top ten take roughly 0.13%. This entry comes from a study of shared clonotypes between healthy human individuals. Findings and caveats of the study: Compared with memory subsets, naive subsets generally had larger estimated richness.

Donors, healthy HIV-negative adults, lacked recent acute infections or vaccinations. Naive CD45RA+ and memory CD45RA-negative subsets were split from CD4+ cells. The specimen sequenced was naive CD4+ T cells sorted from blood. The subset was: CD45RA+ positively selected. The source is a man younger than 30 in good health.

CDR3 sequence (DNA): TGTGCCAGCAGCCATCCACTAGCGGGAAGTTTTAATGAGCAGTTCTTC. Its protein product is CASSHPLAGSFNEQFF. The V and J genes are TRBV14 and TRBJ2-1, with TRBD2 identical over 10 bases. The germline V gene has CDR1 SGHDN and CDR2 FVKESK. The CDR3 length is 16 residues. V lost 3 bases, J lost 7 bases, and 9 bases stayed unmatched.